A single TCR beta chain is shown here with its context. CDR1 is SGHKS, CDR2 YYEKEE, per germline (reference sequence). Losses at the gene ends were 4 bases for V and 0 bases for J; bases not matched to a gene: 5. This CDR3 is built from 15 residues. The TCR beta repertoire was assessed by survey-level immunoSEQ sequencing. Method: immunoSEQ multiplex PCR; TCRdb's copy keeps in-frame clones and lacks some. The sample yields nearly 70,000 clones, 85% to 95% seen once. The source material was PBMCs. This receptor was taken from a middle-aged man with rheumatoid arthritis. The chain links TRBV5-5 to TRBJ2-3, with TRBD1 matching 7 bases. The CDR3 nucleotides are TGTGCCAGCAGCCAGAGGACAGGCAGCACAGATACGCAGTATTTT. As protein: CASSQRTGSTDTQYF.